These T cell receptor beta chains were read from a single sample in a study of beta chain features in type 1 diabetes. Sequenced by immunoSEQ multiplex PCR; TCRdb stores in-frame clones only, minus some. This sample has fewer than 400,000 clones, with around 9% found just once. Sequenced input: central memory CD4+ T cells from blood. These receptors came from a man younger than 40 with type 1 diabetes. The CDR3 runs from the conserved cysteine through the conserved F or W. Each record gives: clone size, J gene, V gene, D gene, CDR3 DNA, CDR3 protein. D genes are given only for firm matches. Some rows mark clone size as missing; the rest say once, few, many or name a class of expanded clone.

NA TRBJ2-5 TRBV5-4 TRBD2 TGTGCCAGCAGCCCACTCGGGGGGGAGGAGACCCAGTACTTC CASSPLGGEETQYF
many TRBJ2-7 TRBV4-3 NA TGCGCCAGCAGCCATGGAGGGAGCACCTACGAGCAGTACTTC CASSHGGSTYEQYF
many TRBJ2-3 TRBV7-2 NA TGTGCCAGCAGCTCCAGCTGGAGAGAGGATACGCAGTATTTT CASSSSWREDTQYF
NA TRBJ2-7 TRBV11-2 NA TGTGCCAGCAGCCCCACCTGGGGTGACGAGCAGTACTTC CASSPTWGDEQYF
few TRBJ1-2 TRBV6-5 NA TGTGCCAGCAGTTACGACAGAAACTATGGCTACACCTTC CASSYDRNYGYTF
few TRBJ2-7 TRBV7-8 NA TGTGCCAGCAGCTTAGCGGCCAGTCCCTACGAGCAGTACTTC CASSLAASPYEQYF
few TRBJ1-2 TRBV6-4 NA TGTGCCAGCAGTGACTCGGACCGTGTCTCTGGCTACACCTTC CASSDSDRVSGYTF
NA TRBJ2-7 TRBV7-2 NA TGTGCCAGCAGCCGGGACTTCCTGATCCCTGGCGAGCAGTACTTC CASSRDFLIPGEQYF
few TRBJ2-6 TRBV11-2 NA TGTGCCAGCAAACCCTCTGGGGCCAACGTCCTGACTTTC CASKPSGANVLTF
NA TRBJ1-4 TRBV28 NA TGTGCCAGCAGTTCCGGACAGAATGAAAAACTGTTTTTT CASSSGQNEKLFF
once TRBJ2-5 TRBV4-3 TRBD1 TGCGCCAGCAGCCAAGCACCTCGAGGACAGGGGACGGGAGAGACCCAGTACTTC CASSQAPRGQGTGETQYF
NA TRBJ1-6 TRBV11-2 NA TGTGCCAGCAGTACGGACTCCTATAATTCACCCCTCCACTTT CASSTDSYNSPLHF
NA TRBJ2-2 TRBV7-2 TRBD1 TGTGCCAGCAGCAGAGGGGGCGCGAACACCGGGGAGCTGTTTTTT CASSRGGANTGELFF